The rows below give T cell receptor beta chains drawn from one sample of a study of blood T cell repertoires in COVID-19. Assay used: immunoSEQ multiplex PCR; TCRdb lists only in-frame clones, some missing. The sample shows about 400,000 clones, around 90% of them seen only once. The sequenced sample consisted of PBMCs or T cells enriched from blood (not recorded which). The receptors originated from a middle-aged woman with acute COVID-19. Each CDR3 is given with its conserved first and last residue. Each record gives: CDR3 length, V gene, clone size, D gene, J gene, CDR3 protein, CDR3 DNA. The D gene is left open where the match is weak. A clone size is listed for some rows: how often the clone was seen (once, few, many), or a class if it is expanded.

13	TRBV27	NA	TRBD1	TRBJ1-2	CASSPRDRVGYTF	TGTGCCAGCAGTCCCCGGGACAGGGTCGGCTACACCTTC
15	TRBV10-3	NA	TRBD2	TRBJ2-7	CAISTAERGSYEQYF	TGTGCCATCAGTACCGCTGAGCGGGGGTCCTACGAGCAGTACTTC
16	TRBV7-9	few	TRBD1	TRBJ1-3	CASSSGGQGLGNTIYF	TGTGCCAGCAGCTCTGGAGGACAGGGGTTAGGAAACACCATATATTTT
16	TRBV4-1	few	NA	TRBJ1-2	CASSQVNRATMEGYTF	TGCGCCAGCAGCCAAGTCAACAGGGCAACTATGGAGGGCTACACCTTC
18	TRBV5-1	NA	TRBD1	TRBJ2-4	CASSLEWTGAVAKNIQYF	TGCGCCAGCAGCTTGGAATGGACAGGGGCCGTAGCCAAAAACATTCAGTACTTC
13	TRBV9	NA	NA	TRBJ1-1	CASSVRVNTEAFF	TGTGCCAGCAGCGTGAGGGTGAACACTGAAGCTTTCTTT
16	TRBV11-3	NA	TRBD1	TRBJ2-5	CASSSARGTGAETQYF	TGTGCCAGCAGCTCAGCCCGGGGGACAGGGGCGGAGACCCAGTACTTC
16	TRBV6-1	NA	NA	TRBJ2-3	CASSVSLGGSTDTQYF	TGTGCCAGCAGTGTGAGCCTGGGGGGTAGCACAGATACGCAGTATTTT
13	TRBV18	many	NA	TRBJ2-1	CASSPWQYNEQFF	TGTGCCAGCTCGCCGTGGCAATACAATGAGCAGTTCTTC
15	TRBV13	few	TRBD2	TRBJ2-1	CASSLGLAGDNEQFF	TGTGCCAGCAGCTTAGGACTAGCGGGGGACAATGAGCAGTTCTTC
14	TRBV6-5	few	NA	TRBJ2-5	CASSRRLSQETQYF	TGTGCCAGCAGTAGACGACTGTCCCAAGAGACCCAGTACTTC
15	TRBV7-8	NA	TRBD1	TRBJ1-6	CASSLATGGDSPLHF	TGTGCCAGCAGCTTAGCGACAGGGGGGGATTCACCCCTCCACTTT
12	TRBV5-1	NA	NA	TRBJ2-3	CASSLALDTQYF	TGCGCCAGCAGCTTGGCCTTAGATACGCAGTATTTT
18	TRBV25-1	NA	TRBD1	TRBJ1-1	CASSEYSRGGGRGTEAFF	TGTGCCAGCAGTGAATATTCAAGAGGAGGGGGCAGGGGCACTGAAGCTTTCTTT
13	TRBV5-1	NA	NA	TRBJ1-1	CASSFPEISEAFF	TGCGCCAGCAGCTTCCCGGAGATCTCTGAAGCTTTCTTT
13	TRBV2	NA	TRBD2	TRBJ2-7	CASIGLAGYEQYF	TGTGCCAGCATTGGCCTAGCGGGGTACGAGCAGTACTTC
11	TRBV10-1	NA	TRBD1	TRBJ1-3	CASLTGGTLYF	TGCGCCAGCCTTACAGGGGGAACACTATATTTT
12	TRBV3-1/TRBV3-2	NA	NA	TRBJ2-5	CASSQNLRTQYF	TGTGCCAGCAGCCAAAACCTGCGTACCCAGTACTTC
15	TRBV5-6	NA	TRBD1	TRBJ1-1	CASSMWSGQVLEAFF	TGTGCCAGCAGCATGTGGTCGGGACAGGTCCTTGAAGCTTTCTTT
16	TRBV5-4	NA	NA	TRBJ1-1	CASSLRTTQGLPEAFF	TGTGCCAGCAGCTTGAGGACGACTCAGGGGTTACCTGAAGCTTTCTTT
12	TRBV6-5	few	TRBD2	TRBJ2-7	CASSSGTSEQYF	TGTGCCAGCAGCTCCGGGACTAGTGAGCAGTACTTC
15	TRBV7-9	NA	TRBD1	TRBJ2-7	CASSLPRTGLSEQYF	TGTGCCAGCAGCCTACCAAGGACAGGACTTAGCGAGCAGTACTTC
15	TRBV20-1	NA	TRBD2	TRBJ2-5	CSASPSGGALETQYF	TGCAGTGCTAGTCCTAGCGGGGGGGCCCTCGAGACCCAGTACTTC
13	TRBV2	NA	TRBD1	TRBJ1-6	CASKGQVESPLHF	TGTGCCAGCAAGGGACAGGTCGAATCACCCCTCCACTTT
15	TRBV19	NA	NA	TRBJ1-5	CASTYGGMSNQPQHF	TGTGCCAGTACATATGGCGGGATGAGCAATCAGCCCCAGCATTTT
14	TRBV28	NA	TRBD1	TRBJ1-2	CASSFEGQRNGYTF	TGTGCCAGCAGTTTCGAGGGACAGCGTAATGGCTACACCTTC
14	TRBV24-1	once	NA	TRBJ2-1	CATRGTESYNEQFF	TGTGCCACCCGCGGGACGGAGTCCTACAATGAGCAGTTCTTC
12	TRBV12-5	NA	NA	TRBJ1-2	CASAYENYGYTF	TGTGCTAGTGCCTATGAGAACTATGGCTACACCTTC
13	TRBV25-1	once	TRBD1	TRBJ2-7	CASSTTGQTEQYF	TGTGCCAGCAGTACAACGGGACAGACCGAGCAGTACTTC
14	TRBV29-1	NA	NA	TRBJ2-2	CSVAQPGRTGELFF	TGCAGCGTTGCCCAACCCGGTCGCACCGGGGAGCTGTTTTTT
15	TRBV12-5	NA	NA	TRBJ2-2	CASGPPGDGTGELFF	TGTGCTAGTGGTCCTCCGGGGGACGGCACCGGGGAGCTGTTTTTT
13	TRBV6-5	NA	TRBD1	TRBJ1-5	CASDRAYNQPQHF	TGTGCCAGCGACAGGGCCTACAATCAGCCCCAGCATTTT
13	TRBV3-1/TRBV3-2	NA	NA	TRBJ1-4	CASSGLDKIFLFF	TGTGCCAGCAGCGGGCTGGACAAGATCTTCCTGTTTTTT
13	TRBV2	NA	NA	TRBJ1-1	CASSEQGYTEAFF	TGTGCCAGCAGTGAACAGGGATACACTGAAGCTTTCTTT
20	TRBV7-7	NA	NA	TRBJ2-1	CASSPRLGNGVETSYNEQFF	TGTGCCAGCAGCCCGCGACTGGGCAACGGGGTCGAGACCTCCTACAATGAGCAGTTCTTC
15	TRBV11-2	once	TRBD1	TRBJ1-2	CASSPGTGFLYGYTF	TGTGCCAGCAGCCCAGGGACAGGGTTTTTATATGGCTACACCTTC
18	TRBV6-1	once	NA	TRBJ1-2	CASSEARGGEGTIGGYTF	TGTGCCAGCAGTGAAGCCCGGGGGGGTGAGGGAACCATTGGTGGCTACACCTTC
17	TRBV21-1	NA	NA	TRBJ2-2	CASSKAKRGGNTGELFF	TGTGCCAGCAGCAAAGCAAAGCGGGGGGGGAACACCGGGGAGCTGTTTTTT
16	TRBV7-9	NA	TRBD1	TRBJ2-1	CASTIRRGQADNEQFF	TGTGCCAGCACCATCAGAAGAGGACAGGCAGACAATGAGCAGTTCTTC
14	TRBV9	few	NA	TRBJ1-1	CASSLGGVNTEAFF	TGTGCCAGCAGCTTAGGGGGAGTGAACACTGAAGCTTTCTTT
15	TRBV7-8	NA	NA	TRBJ1-5	CASSLGGYSNQPQHF	TGTGCCAGCAGCTTAGGCGGCTATAGCAATCAGCCCCAGCATTTT
13	TRBV24-1	NA	NA	TRBJ2-1	CATSVGGYNEQFF	TGTGCCACCAGTGTGGGGGGCTACAATGAGCAGTTCTTC
18	TRBV10-3	NA	TRBD2	TRBJ2-7	CAISESRVLAGANYEQYF	TGTGCCATCAGTGAGTCTAGGGTACTAGCGGGGGCCAACTACGAGCAGTACTTC
16	TRBV18	NA	TRBD2	TRBJ2-1	CASSPSGTSGFGVQFF	TGTGCCAGCTCACCATCGGGGACTAGCGGGTTTGGGGTTCAGTTCTTC
15	TRBV6-6	NA	NA	TRBJ1-2	CASSYSIMSGYGYTF	TGTGCCAGCAGTTACTCGATAATGTCGGGGTATGGCTACACCTTC
14	TRBV19	NA	NA	TRBJ1-3	CASSITPSGNTIYF	TGTGCCAGTAGTATTACACCGTCCGGAAACACCATATATTTT
13	TRBV19	NA	NA	TRBJ1-5	CASSMRVNQPQHF	TGTGCCAGTAGTATGCGGGTAAATCAGCCCCAGCATTTT
16	TRBV5-1	NA	TRBD1	TRBJ2-2	CASSLKGQGNTGELFF	TGCGCCAGCAGCTTAAAGGGACAGGGTAACACCGGGGAGCTGTTTTTT
15	TRBV5-1	NA	NA	TRBJ1-4	CASSLAGGTSEKLFF	TGCGCCAGCAGCTTGGCCGGGGGTACGAGTGAAAAACTGTTTTTT
13	TRBV6-5	once	NA	TRBJ1-6	CASTRDKHSPLHF	TGTGCCAGCACCCGGGACAAACATTCACCCCTCCACTTT
15	TRBV2	NA	TRBD2	TRBJ2-5	CASSGASGGGKTQYF	TGTGCCAGCAGTGGGGCTAGCGGGGGTGGGAAGACCCAGTACTTC
13	TRBV19	NA	TRBD1	TRBJ1-4	CASSVRDSEKLFF	TGTGCCAGTAGTGTCCGGGACAGCGAAAAACTGTTTTTT
13	TRBV2	NA	NA	TRBJ1-4	CASRRTGSEKLFF	TGTGCCAGCAGGAGGACTGGTAGTGAAAAACTGTTTTTT
18	TRBV10-3	NA	TRBD2	TRBJ2-3	CAISESATSRDSTDTQYF	TGTGCCATCAGTGAGTCGGCGACTAGCCGAGATAGCACAGATACGCAGTATTTT
14	TRBV5-1	NA	NA	TRBJ2-3	CASSLGLAGGTQYF	TGCGCCAGCAGCTTAGGGCTAGCCGGCGGTACGCAGTATTTT
13	TRBV30	NA	NA	TRBJ1-4	CAWSGYRNEKLFF	TGTGCCTGGAGTGGATACAGAAATGAAAAACTGTTTTTT
16	TRBV5-1	once	TRBD1	TRBJ2-1	CASRLIGQGAYNEQFF	TGCGCCAGCAGATTAATAGGACAGGGGGCGTACAATGAGCAGTTCTTC
13	TRBV19	few	NA	TRBJ2-3	CAIGQGGSDTQYF	TGTGCCATTGGACAGGGAGGGTCAGATACGCAGTATTTT